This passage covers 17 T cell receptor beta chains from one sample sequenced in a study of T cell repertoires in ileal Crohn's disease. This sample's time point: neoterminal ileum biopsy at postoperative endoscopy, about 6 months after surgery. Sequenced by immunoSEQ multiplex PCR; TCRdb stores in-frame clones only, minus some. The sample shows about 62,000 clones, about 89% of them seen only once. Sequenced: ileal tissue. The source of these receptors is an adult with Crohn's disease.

The CDR3 is CASSLDESVAFF. The CDR3 bases are TGTGCCAGCAGCTTAGATGAGAGCGTGGCTTTCTTT. This chain connects TRBV11-3 to TRBJ1-1; D remains ambiguous. The V gene lost 0 bases and the J gene lost 11 bases, with 10 bases spanning the gap. The germline V gene encodes CDR1 SGHNT and CDR2 YENEEA. CDR3 length: 12 residues.

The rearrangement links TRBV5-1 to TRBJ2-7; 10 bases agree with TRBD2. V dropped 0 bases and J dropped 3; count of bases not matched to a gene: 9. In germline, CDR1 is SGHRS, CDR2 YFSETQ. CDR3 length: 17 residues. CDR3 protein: CASSLAGSSGGIYEQYF. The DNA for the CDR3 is TGCGCCAGCAGCTTGGCAGGGTCTAGCGGGGGAATCTACGAGCAGTACTTC. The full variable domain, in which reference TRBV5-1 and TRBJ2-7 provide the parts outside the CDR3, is KAGVTQTPRYLIKTRGQQVTLSCSPISGHRSVSWYQQTPGQGLQFLFEYFSETQRNKGNFPGRFSGRQFSNSRSEMNVSTLELGDSALYLCASSLAGSSGGIYEQYFGPGTRLTVT.

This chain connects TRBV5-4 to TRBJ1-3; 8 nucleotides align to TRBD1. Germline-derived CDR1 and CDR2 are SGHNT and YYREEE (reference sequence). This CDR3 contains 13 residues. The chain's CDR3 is CGTGGEAGNTIYF. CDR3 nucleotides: TGTGGAACAGGGGGAGAGGCTGGAAACACCATATATTTT. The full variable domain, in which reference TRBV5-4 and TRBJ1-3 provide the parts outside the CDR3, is ETGVTQSPTHLIKTRGQQVTLRCSSQSGHNTVSWYQQALGQGPQFIFQYYREEENGRGNFPPRFSGLQFPNYSSELNVNALELDDSALYLCGTGGEAGNTIYFGEGSWLTVV.

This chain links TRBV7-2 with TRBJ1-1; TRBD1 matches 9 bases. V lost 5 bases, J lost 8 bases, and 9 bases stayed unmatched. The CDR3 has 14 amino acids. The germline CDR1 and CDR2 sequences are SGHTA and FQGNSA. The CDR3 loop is CASSRPGTGSEAFF. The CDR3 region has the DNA TGTGCCAGCAGCCGTCCCGGGACAGGGTCGGAAGCTTTCTTT. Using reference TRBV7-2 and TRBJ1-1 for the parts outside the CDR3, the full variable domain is GAGVSQSPSNKVTEKGKDVELRCDPISGHTALYWYRQSLGQGLEFLIYFQGNSAPDKSGLPSDRFSAERTGGSVSTLTIQRTQQEDSAVYLCASSRPGTGSEAFFGQGTRLTVV.

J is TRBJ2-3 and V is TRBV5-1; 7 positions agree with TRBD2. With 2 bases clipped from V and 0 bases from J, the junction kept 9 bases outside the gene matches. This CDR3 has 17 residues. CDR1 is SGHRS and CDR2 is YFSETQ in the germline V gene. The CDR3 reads CASSFGPSGASTDTQYF. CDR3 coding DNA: TGCGCCAGCAGCTTCGGGCCTAGCGGAGCTAGCACAGATACGCAGTATTTT.

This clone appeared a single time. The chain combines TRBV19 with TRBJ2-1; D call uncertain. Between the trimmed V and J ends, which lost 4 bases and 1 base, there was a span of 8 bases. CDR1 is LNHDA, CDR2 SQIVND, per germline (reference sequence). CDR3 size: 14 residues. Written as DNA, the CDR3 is TGTGCCAGTAGTACCTCAACTTCCTACAATGAGCAGTTCTTC. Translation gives CASSTSTSYNEQFF.

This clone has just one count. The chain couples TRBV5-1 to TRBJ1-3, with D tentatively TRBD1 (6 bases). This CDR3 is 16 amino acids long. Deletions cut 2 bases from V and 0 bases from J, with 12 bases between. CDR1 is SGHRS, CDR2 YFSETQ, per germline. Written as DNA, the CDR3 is TGCGCCAGCAGCTTAATACAGGGATTCTCTGGAAACACCATATATTTT. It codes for CASSLIQGFSGNTIYF.

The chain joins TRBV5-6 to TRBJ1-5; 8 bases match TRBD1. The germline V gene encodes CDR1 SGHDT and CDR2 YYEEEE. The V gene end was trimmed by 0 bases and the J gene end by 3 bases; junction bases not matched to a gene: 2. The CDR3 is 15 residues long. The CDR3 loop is CASSLGTGYNQPQHF. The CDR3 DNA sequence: TGTGCCAGCAGCTTGGGGACAGGGTACAATCAGCCCCAGCATTTT.

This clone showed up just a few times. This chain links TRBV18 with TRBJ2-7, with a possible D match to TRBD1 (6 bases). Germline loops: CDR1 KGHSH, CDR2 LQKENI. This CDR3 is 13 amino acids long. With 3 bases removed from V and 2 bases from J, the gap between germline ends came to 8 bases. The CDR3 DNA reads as TGTGCCAGCTCACCCACAGGGCCCTACGAGCAGTACTTC. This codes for CASSPTGPYEQYF.

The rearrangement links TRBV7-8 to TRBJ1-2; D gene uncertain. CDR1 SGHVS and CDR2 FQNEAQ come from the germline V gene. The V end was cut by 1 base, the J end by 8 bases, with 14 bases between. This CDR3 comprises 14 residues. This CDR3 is CASSLGDLPRGYTF. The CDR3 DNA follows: TGTGCCAGCAGCTTAGGAGACCTACCGAGGGGCTACACCTTC. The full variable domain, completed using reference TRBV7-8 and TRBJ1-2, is GAGVSQSPRYKVAKRGQDVALRCDPISGHVSLFWYQQALGQGPEFLTYFQNEAQLDKSGLPSDRFFAERPEGSVSTLKIQRTQQEDSAVYLCASSLGDLPRGYTFGSGTRLTVV.

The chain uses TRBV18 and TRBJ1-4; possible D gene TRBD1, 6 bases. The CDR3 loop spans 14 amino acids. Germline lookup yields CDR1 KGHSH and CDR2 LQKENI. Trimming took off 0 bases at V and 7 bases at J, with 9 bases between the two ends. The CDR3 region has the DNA TGTGCCAGCTCACCACCGGCAGGGGCTGAAAAACTGTTTTTT. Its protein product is CASSPPAGAEKLFF. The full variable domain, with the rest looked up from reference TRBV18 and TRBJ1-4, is NAGVMQNPRHLVRRRGQEARLRCSPMKGHSHVYWYRQLPEEGLKFMVYLQKENIIDESGMPKERFSAEFPKEGPSILRIQQVVRGDSAAYFCASSPPAGAEKLFFGSGTQLSVL.

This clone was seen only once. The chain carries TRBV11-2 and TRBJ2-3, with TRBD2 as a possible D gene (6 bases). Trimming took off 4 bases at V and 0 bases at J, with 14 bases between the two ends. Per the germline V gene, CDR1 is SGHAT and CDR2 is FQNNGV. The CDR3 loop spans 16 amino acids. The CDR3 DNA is TGTGCCAGCAGCTCCCAACTAGCACAGAGCACAGATACGCAGTATTTT. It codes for CASSSQLAQSTDTQYF.

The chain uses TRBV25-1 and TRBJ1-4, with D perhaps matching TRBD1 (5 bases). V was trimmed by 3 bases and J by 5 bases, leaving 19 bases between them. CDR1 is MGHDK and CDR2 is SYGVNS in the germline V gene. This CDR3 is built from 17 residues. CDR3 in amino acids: CASSDPGQGRANEKLFF. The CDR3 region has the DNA TGTGCCAGCAGTGACCCCGGGCAGGGCCGGGCAAATGAAAAACTGTTTTTT. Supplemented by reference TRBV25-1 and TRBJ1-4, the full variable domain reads EADIYQTPRYLVIGTGKKITLECSQTMGHDKMYWYQQDPGMELHLIHYSYGVNSTEKGDLSSESTVSRIRTEHFPLTLESARPSHTSQYLCASSDPGQGRANEKLFFGSGTQLSVL.

The CDR3 is CASGREEIGNQPQHF. CDR3 DNA: TGTGCCAGCGGACGGGAGGAGATTGGCAATCAGCCCCAGCATTTT. V gene TRBV2 combines with J gene TRBJ1-5; no reliable D call. V lost 8 bases, J lost 2 bases, and 16 bases lay in between. The CDR3 runs 15 residues. The germline gives CDR1 SNHLY, CDR2 FYNNEI.

CDR3 in amino acids: CASRESDTF. In DNA form, the CDR3 reads TGTGCCAGCAGGGAGTCGGACACCTTC. The V gene is TRBV6-1, the J gene TRBJ1-2; no clear D. V was pared by 6 bases and J by 12 bases, with 8 bases between. Germline-derived CDR1 and CDR2 are MNHNS and SASEGT. The CDR3 runs 9 residues.

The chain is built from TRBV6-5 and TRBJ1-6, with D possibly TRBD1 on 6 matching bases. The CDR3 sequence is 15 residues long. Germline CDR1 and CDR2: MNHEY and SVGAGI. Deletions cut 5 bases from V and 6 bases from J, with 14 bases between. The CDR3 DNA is TGTGCCAGCAGTCAGCGACAGGACCCTAATTCACCCCTCCACTTT. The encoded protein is CASSQRQDPNSPLHF.

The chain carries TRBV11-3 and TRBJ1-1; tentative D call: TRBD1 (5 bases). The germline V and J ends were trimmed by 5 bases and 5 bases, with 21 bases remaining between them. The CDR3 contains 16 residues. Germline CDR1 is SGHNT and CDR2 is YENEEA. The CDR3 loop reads CASSPPGGYRQTEAFF. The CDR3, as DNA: TGTGCCAGCAGCCCCCCCGGGGGATACAGGCAAACTGAAGCTTTCTTT.